This T cell receptor (beta chain) was retrieved from a study of T-cell memory formation after mild COVID-19 (dated by TCRdb to the early 2020s). Context from the whole study: TCR sequence clusters from the two donors were found to be largely donor specific. In a couple of donors, T-cell clones that expanded and contracted after mild COVID-19 were tracked by sequencing TCRalpha and TCRbeta repertoires over time. The cohort was made up of two young adult volunteers, one female and one male, who were previously healthy. General conclusions and limits of the study: From day 15 to 85, contracting clones showed balanced CD4/CD8 phenotypes, whereas a second wave of clones that expanded from day 15 to 37 leaned towards CD4+. Some responding clones were detected in pre-infection memory, which suggested that pre-existing cross-reactive memory T cells had joined the SARS-CoV-2 response. Only a couple of mild cases were covered by the study, and larger cohorts that include severe cases with pre-infection samples were considered necessary. SARS-CoV-2 specificity was not confirmed for the second-wave clones peaking on day 37. Contracting CD4+ clones turned up mainly in the CM and EM memory subsets, whereas EMRA was where CD8+ clones were enriched.

Sequenced using an Illumina NovaSeq 6000. TCRalpha and TCRbeta cDNA libraries were built by 5'RACE with constant-segment primers, adding sample barcodes and unique molecular identifiers. Trizol reagent was used to extract RNA from every sample. Libraries were amplified in two PCR steps, with a second sample barcode and Illumina TruSeq adapters added in the second step. Libraries were sequenced on an Illumina NovaSeq with 2 x 150 bp paired-end reads. The original pipeline was this. Demultiplexing of reads and collapsing into UMI-guided consensus sequences were performed with migec v1.2.7. Using mixcr v2.1.11, UMI consensuses were aligned to TRA and TRB V and J templates and then assembled into clonotypes. Clonotypes were classified as expanded or contracted when called significant by both edgeR and NoisET, with noise models trained on biological replicates. For edgeR calls, the thresholds were a false discovery rate-adjusted p below 0.01 and a log2 fold-change of 1. As an exploratory analysis of dynamics, max-normalized trajectories of the 1000 most abundant clonotypes were examined by PCA with hierarchical clustering. The CD4 or CD8 phenotype of responding clones was assigned using the separately sequenced CD4+ and CD8+ repertoires. Using fastp trimming at Q25 and MiXCR clonotype assembly, TCRdb reanalyzed the public sequencing data and kept in-frame beta chains. Rows with a matching CDR3 protein are joined into one entry that keeps the most common DNA and genes. TCRdb, rather than the study authors, made the V and J calls. This sample has fewer than 15,000 distinct CDR3 sequences in its table, and approximately 12% of those were observed once. The ten largest clonotypes hold around half of the sample.

This clonotype has a count of ten or more. Its antigen specificity is not known. The input lacks base qualities; no much larger clone sits a single base away. PBMCs were isolated by Ficoll-Paque density gradient centrifugation. The CDR3, cysteine through phenylalanine, is 15 amino acids long. The kept DNA is CDR3 alone, 45 bases in frame from the first base. V is pruned by 6 bases and J by 2 bases, leaving 12 bases of the junction without a gene match. The germline V gene (reference sequence) provides CDR1 DFQATT and CDR2 SNEGSKA. This chain joins TRBV20-1 to TRBJ2-7, and TRBD2 aligns with 8 junction nucleotides. Sample: PBMCs or a T cell subset sorted from them (not recorded which). This sequence originates from an adult woman who had mild COVID-19 (a few samples of this study predate the infection). The sample titles of this study are shuffled in the database, so cell type and time point are left out; the donor was told from shared clones. Here the CDR3 is given as CSATSPAGDPYEQYF. Read as DNA, the sequence is TGCAGTGCCACATCTCCAGCGGGAGATCCCTACGAGCAGTACTTC.